This TCR beta chain was captured by sequencing in a study of control samples from healthy donors and cancer patients. This CDR3 comprises 13 residues. The V gene lost 8 bases and the J gene lost 3 bases, with 12 bases spanning the gap. Per germline, CDR1 MNHEY and CDR2 SMNVEV (reference sequence). Profiling relied on immunoSEQ multiplex PCR, and the TCRdb table lists in-frame clones only, not all of them. The sample carries 75,000 to 100,000 clones, roughly 90% recorded once. This chain uses TRBV27 with TRBJ2-3, with D perhaps TRBD2 (5 bases). This receptor was identified in a man aged 50 or older in good health. Sequencing was carried out using blood. The CDR3 DNA reads as TGTGCCAGCGCTAGCTATGGGACAGATACGCAGTATTTT. This encodes CASASYGTDTQYF.